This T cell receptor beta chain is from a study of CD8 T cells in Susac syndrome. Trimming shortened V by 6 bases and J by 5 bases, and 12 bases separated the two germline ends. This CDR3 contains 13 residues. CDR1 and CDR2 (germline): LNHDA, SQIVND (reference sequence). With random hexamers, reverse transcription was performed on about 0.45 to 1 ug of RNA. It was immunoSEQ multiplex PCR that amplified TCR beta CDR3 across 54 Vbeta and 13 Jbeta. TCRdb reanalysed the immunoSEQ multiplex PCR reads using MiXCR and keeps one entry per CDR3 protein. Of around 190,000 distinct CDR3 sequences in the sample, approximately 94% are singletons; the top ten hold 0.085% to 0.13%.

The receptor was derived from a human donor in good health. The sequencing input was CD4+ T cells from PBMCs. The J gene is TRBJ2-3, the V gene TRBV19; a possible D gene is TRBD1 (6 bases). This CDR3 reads CASSHRVRDTQYF. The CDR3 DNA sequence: TGTGCCAGTAGCCACAGGGTCAGAGATACGCAGTATTTT.